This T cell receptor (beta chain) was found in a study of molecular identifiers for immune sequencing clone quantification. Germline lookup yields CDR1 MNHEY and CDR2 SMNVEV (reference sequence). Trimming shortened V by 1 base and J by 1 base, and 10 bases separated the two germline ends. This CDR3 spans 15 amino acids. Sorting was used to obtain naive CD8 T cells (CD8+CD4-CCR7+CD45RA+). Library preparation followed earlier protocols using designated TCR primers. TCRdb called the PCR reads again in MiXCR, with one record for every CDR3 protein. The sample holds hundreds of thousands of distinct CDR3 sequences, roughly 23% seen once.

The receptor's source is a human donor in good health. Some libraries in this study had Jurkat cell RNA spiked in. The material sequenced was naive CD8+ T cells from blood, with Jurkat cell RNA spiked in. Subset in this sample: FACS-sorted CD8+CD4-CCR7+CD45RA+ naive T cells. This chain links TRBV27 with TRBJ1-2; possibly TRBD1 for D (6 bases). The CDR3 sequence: CASSLYYRVNYGYTF. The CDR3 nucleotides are TGTGCCAGCAGTTTATATTACAGGGTTAACTATGGCTACACCTTC.